One T cell receptor beta chain is described in this entry. The antigen is not known. V dropped 4 bases and J dropped 1 base, with 16 bases sitting between them. The CDR3 is 16 residues long. Germline values: CDR1 SGHVS, CDR2 FNYEAQ. The data belong to a study of cytomegalovirus exposure and HLA in healthy donors. Whole-study results and caveats: It was shown in a later analysis that HLA-associated TCR beta chains were more clonally expanded than other, equally common chains.

The PCR was carried out with 60 Vbeta primers and 13 Jbeta primers. The data were produced by immunoSEQ multiplex PCR, yet TCRdb's version contains in-frame clones alone and is incomplete. The profile shows fewer than 250,000 clones, 65% to 80% of them singletons. The sample consisted of PBMCs. The TCR originated in a man between 25 and 39 years old in good health and CMV-seropositive. V gene TRBV7-6 combines with J gene TRBJ1-1; D possibly corresponds to TRBD1 (5 bases). CDR3 loop: CASSSPAGMRNTEAFF. CDR3 DNA sequence: TGTGCCAGCAGCTCGCCGGCAGGGATGAGGAACACTGAAGCTTTCTTT.